This is a list of T cell receptor beta chains from one sample in a study of T cell responses to AZD1222 COVID-19 vaccine. Here immunoSEQ multiplex PCR was the method, and the copy in TCRdb shows in-frame clones only, minus some. Seen here are 140,000 to 150,000 clones, approximately 94% observed once, and the top ten hold about 1.9%. The sequencing here drew on peripheral blood, taken on day 0 of AZD1222 vaccination. The receptors come from an adult in good health. Both conserved end residues are trimmed from each CDR3. The listing skips clone size in some rows; elsewhere it reads once, few, many or a size class.

clone_size j_call v_call cdr3_aa
. TRBJ1-1 TRBV3-1/TRBV3-2 ASSHSDGVPQAF
. TRBJ1-2 TRBV10-3 AISGVEGTTPYGYT
. TRBJ2-7 TRBV27 ASIGGWPSYEQY
few TRBJ2-5 TRBV13 ATHTEGETQY
. TRBJ1-2 TRBV5-6 ASSLGATYGYT
. TRBJ1-6 TRBV2 ASSQGGSPLH
. TRBJ2-3 TRBV6-6 ASSFGLAGDTQY
. TRBJ1-1 TRBV18 ASSPGQGRGNTEAF
. TRBJ1-3 TRBV2 ASSEYEVNSGNTIY
once TRBJ1-1 TRBV27 ASSGDINGPEAF
. TRBJ1-5 TRBV27 ASSPRWGALNSNQPQH
. TRBJ1-5 TRBV19 ASIQAAGLGSGQPQH
. TRBJ2-3 TRBV9 ASSFSRLAGGPADTQY
. TRBJ2-1 TRBV7-3 ASSLLGGRYNEQF
once TRBJ2-7 TRBV5-6 ASRTSGSGEQY
. TRBJ1-2 TRBV19 ASSIPTEYYGYT
. TRBJ1-4 TRBV5-1 ASSPNRGRINEKLF
. TRBJ1-1 TRBV11-2 ASSSGGSGTEAF
. TRBJ1-1 TRBV7-8 ASSLYEMNTEAF
. TRBJ1-6 TRBV6-2/TRBV6-3 ASSRQENNSPLH
. TRBJ1-2 TRBV19 ASRMDANYGYT
. TRBJ2-1 TRBV10-1 ASSRTSGSSEQF
once TRBJ1-6 TRBV5-1 ASSSASSYNSPLH
. TRBJ2-7 TRBV2 ASSDRGAYEQY
. TRBJ1-3 TRBV18 ASSPGAPTSGNTIY
. TRBJ2-7 TRBV11-2 ASSLGHADTYEQY
. TRBJ1-2 TRBV5-4 ASGGGPGIGYT
. TRBJ2-2 TRBV2 ASRRAGTPNTGELF
. TRBJ2-3 TRBV24-1 ATSDFGKGVSTDTQY
once TRBJ1-2 TRBV5-5 ASSLEGRVGNGYT
few TRBJ1-2 TRBV3-1/TRBV3-2 ASSLRDLQVSGYT
. TRBJ2-1 TRBV2 ASSKQGRGRDYNEQF
. TRBJ2-7 TRBV4-2 ASSPAGGASHEQY